This T cell receptor (beta chain) appears in the sequencing data of a study of T-cell reconstitution after alpha-beta-depleted transplantation in children. The trim removed 6 bases at V and 8 bases at J, leaving 15 bases unmatched. CDR3 size: 15 residues. CDR1 is DFQATT and CDR2 is SNEGSKA in the germline V gene (reference sequence). Researchers prepared the TCRbeta library using unique molecular identifiers, the study reports. TCRdb independently ran MiXCR on the PCR reads; one entry per CDR3 protein. Of about 230,000 distinct CDR3 sequences listed, approximately 9.8% are singletons. This clonotype showed up many times.

The starting material was PBMCs from the stem cell graft donor, obtained from the stem cell graft. This TCR came from a human donor who donated a stem cell graft to a child with SCID. This chain uses TRBV20-1 with TRBJ2-1, with 8 bases fitting TRBD1. CDR3: CSAKDLDRGGDEQFF. The CDR3 nucleotides are TGCAGTGCCAAAGACCTCGACAGGGGTGGGGATGAGCAGTTCTTC.